Below are 20 T cell receptor beta chains sequenced from a single sample in a study of T cells in Graves' hyperthyroidism and ophthalmopathy. What was amplified from RNA transcripts were TCR beta CDR3 regions. HTBI primers were employed in a first-round RT-PCR of the TCR CDR3. TCRdb fed the multiplex PCR reads into MiXCR, producing one record per CDR3 protein. The table lists around 520,000 distinct CDR3 sequences, approximately 14% of them singletons, with 11% to 15% in the top ten. The material sequenced was blood. These receptors originate from a middle-aged woman with Graves' hyperthyroidism.

This clonotype was seen repeatedly, ten times or more. This chain links TRBV20-1 with TRBJ1-1; D possibly corresponds to TRBD1 (5 bases). Trimming left V 4 bases short and J 3 bases short, with 21 bases between. The germline V gene encodes CDR1 DFQATT and CDR2 SNEGSKA (reference sequence). The CDR3 extends over 16 amino acids. The CDR3 sequence: CSATGTPGLGDTEAFF. The CDR3 DNA reads TGCAGTGCTACCGGGACTCCTGGTTTAGGAGACACTGAAGCTTTCTTT.

Regarding this clonotype: One base away lies a much larger clone, so this may be a sequencing read error. The chain uses TRBV3-1 and TRBJ1-2; TRBD1 might be the D (5 bases). V lost 4 bases and J lost 7, with 13 bases in between. Germline V CDR1 and CDR2: LGHDT, YNNKEL (reference sequence). CDR3 length: 13 residues. DNA for the CDR3: TGTGCCAGCAGCCTCCTAGGGGCTTTTGGCTACACCTTC. This codes for CASSLLGAFGYTF.

This chain connects TRBV6-1 to TRBJ1-6; D is unclear. The germline CDR1 and CDR2 sequences are MNHNS and SASEGT. Trimming took off 0 bases at V and 7 bases at J, with 10 bases between the two ends. There are 15 residues in the CDR3. CDR3: CASSEAPGINSPLHF. CDR3 DNA sequence: TGTGCCAGCAGTGAAGCGCCGGGGATCAATTCACCCCTCCACTTT.

This clonotype was counted many times. V and J are TRBV27 and TRBJ2-7; 13 bases are a match to TRBD2. With 2 bases clipped from V and 3 bases from J, the junction kept 10 bases outside the gene matches. CDR1 and CDR2 (germline): MNHEY, SMNVEV (reference sequence). The CDR3 contains 18 residues. The CDR3 protein is CASSLVGTSGTRGYEQYF. CDR3 sequence (DNA): TGTGCCAGCAGTTTAGTGGGGACTAGCGGGACCCGAGGCTACGAGCAGTACTTC.

There are many counts of this clonotype. This rearrangement joins TRBV28 to TRBJ1-5; D remains ambiguous. Trimming shortened V by 4 bases and J by 9 bases, and 19 bases separated the two germline ends. This CDR3 region has 15 residues. Germline V gene data show CDR1 as MDHEN and CDR2 as SYDVKM. The CDR3 region is CASSSTRGNQGPQHF. The CDR3 nucleotides read TGTGCCAGCAGTTCTACGCGGGGAAATCAAGGGCCCCAGCATTTT.

This clonotype was counted a few times. The chain combines TRBV19 with TRBJ2-7, with 12 bases matching TRBD2. V gave up 4 bases and J gave up 5 bases; unmatched junction bases: 9. CDR3 size: 16 residues. Germline CDR1 LNHDA, CDR2 SQIVND (reference sequence). The CDR3 here is CASSKTSGSFSHEQYF. The CDR3 DNA follows: TGTGCCAGTAGTAAGACTAGCGGGAGCTTCAGCCACGAGCAGTACTTC.

This clonotype appeared many times. The J gene is TRBJ2-1, the V gene TRBV3-1; tentatively, D is TRBD2 (5 bases). CDR1 and CDR2 from the germline V gene are LGHDT and YNNKEL (reference sequence). V lost 2 bases, J lost 6 bases, and 8 bases lay in between. The CDR3 extends over 13 amino acids. The CDR3 protein is CASSQPGFNEQFF. The CDR3 region has the DNA TGTGCCAGCAGCCAACCGGGGTTCAATGAGCAGTTCTTC.

There are a few counts of this clonotype. The gene calls are TRBV29-1 and TRBJ1-3, with D tentatively TRBD1 (6 bases). V lost 5 bases, J lost 4 bases, and 15 bases lay in between. CDR1 SQVTM and CDR2 ANQGSEA come from the germline V gene. CDR3 length: 14 amino acids. CDR3 in DNA: TGCAGCGTTCGTAACCCAGGGACAGGAAACACCATATATTTT. Translation: CSVRNPGTGNTIYF.

This clonotype was recorded at least ten times. The gene calls are TRBV28 and TRBJ1-1; tentatively, D is TRBD1 (5 bases). Trimming stripped 6 bases from V and 2 bases from J, with 10 bases between. CDR1 is MDHEN and CDR2 is SYDVKM in the germline V gene. CDR3 size: 13 residues. CDR3 in amino acids: CASRRDGNTEAFF. CDR3 in DNA: TGTGCCAGCAGGCGGGACGGAAACACTGAAGCTTTCTTT.

This clonotype was recorded at least ten times. The CDR3 loop reads CASSWGLAGDYEQYF. The DNA for the CDR3 is TGCGCCAGCAGCTGGGGACTAGCGGGAGACTACGAGCAGTACTTC. The chain is built from TRBV5-1 and TRBJ2-7; TRBD2 aligns across 14 bases. The CDR3 length is 15 residues. CDR1 is SGHRS, CDR2 YFSETQ, per germline. J lost 3 bases, V lost 3 bases, and 2 bases had no gene match.

This clonotype occurred many times. This chain links TRBV2 with TRBJ2-3, with 7 bases that match TRBD1. Germline lookup yields CDR1 SNHLY and CDR2 FYNNEI. The CDR3 covers 16 residues. With 7 bases clipped from V and 3 bases from J, the junction kept 13 bases outside the gene matches. CDR3 coding DNA: TGTGCCAGCAACAACCTGAGGGCAGGGGGAACAGATACGCAGTATTTT. Encoded protein: CASNNLRAGGTDTQYF.

There are a few counts of this clonotype. This chain links TRBV7-9 with TRBJ2-3; the D call may be TRBD1 or TRBD2 (5 bases each). This CDR3 region has 16 residues. Trimming cost V 4 bases and J 0 bases, with 14 bases left between them. Per the germline V gene, CDR1 is SEHNR and CDR2 is FQNEAQ (reference sequence). The CDR3 nucleotides are TGTGCCAGCAGCTCCGAGGGACGGACTAGCACAGATACGCAGTATTTT. Its translation: CASSSEGRTSTDTQYF.

The sample holds many counts of this clonotype. The chain employs TRBV12-3 or TRBV12-4 and TRBJ1-6; 7 bases fit TRBD1. The CDR3 has 14 residues. The trim removed 4 bases at V and 7 bases at J, leaving 4 bases unmatched. As DNA, the CDR3 is TGTGCCAGCAGTTGGGGACAGTCAAATTCACCCCTCCACTTT. Amino acids: CASSWGQSNSPLHF.

This clonotype was seen a single time. The chain couples TRBV7-2 to TRBJ2-1; no clear D gene. V was trimmed by 2 bases and J by 4 bases, leaving 9 bases between them. Germline loops: CDR1 SGHTA, CDR2 FQGNSA. This CDR3 is 14 amino acids long. The CDR3 nucleotides are TGTGCCAGCAGCTTATTGGTGGAGTACAATGAGCAGTTCTTC. It yields the protein CASSLLVEYNEQFF.

This clonotype was seen many times. This sequence joins TRBV28 and TRBJ2-7, with D unclear. The V end was cut by 5 bases, the J end by 9 bases, with 20 bases between. The CDR3 is made up of 14 amino acids. Germline values: CDR1 MDHEN, CDR2 SYDVKM. The CDR3: CASSPTDQPQRQYF. The CDR3 DNA reads TGTGCCAGCAGTCCAACGGACCAACCGCAAAGGCAGTACTTC.

J is TRBJ2-1 and V is TRBV7-9; 11 bases agree with TRBD2. CDR1 SEHNR and CDR2 FQNEAQ come from the germline V gene (reference sequence). V gave up 5 bases and J gave up 6 bases; unmatched junction bases: 9. There are 16 residues in the CDR3. Written as DNA, the CDR3 is TGTGCCAGCAGCGCCCTACTAGCGGGAGTAGCCAATGAGCAGTTCTTC. Residues: CASSALLAGVANEQFF.

Turning to this clonotype: This may be a read error, as it is one base from a much larger clone. This chain joins TRBV5-1 and TRBJ1-2, with D uncertain. The CDR3 length is 15 residues. Germline V gene sequence: CDR1 SGHRS, CDR2 YFSETQ. In DNA form, the CDR3 reads TGCACCAGCAGCTTACCTCCCCCTGACTGGTTGGGCTACACCTTC. Translating it yields CTSSLPPPDWLGYTF.

This clonotype has just a few counts. This chain uses TRBV6-4 with TRBJ1-6; D is ambiguous. The V end lost 4 bases, the J end lost 8 bases, and 9 bases lay between the germline ends. Germline V CDR1 and CDR2: MRHNA, SNTAGT. CDR3 length equals 13 residues. The CDR3 region is CASSVTEDSPLHF. The DNA of the CDR3 is TGTGCCAGCAGTGTTACAGAGGATTCACCCCTCCACTTT.

V and J are TRBV5-5 and TRBJ2-1; D may be TRBD1 or TRBD2 (6 bases each). Trimming pared 1 base from V and 2 bases from J, leaving 10 bases between. CDR1 and CDR2 (germline): SGHKS, YYEKEE (reference sequence). The CDR3 runs to 15 residues. CDR3 residues: CASSLFRGPYNEQFF. DNA of the CDR3: TGTGCCAGCAGCTTGTTCCGGGGGCCCTACAATGAGCAGTTCTTC.

Turning to this clonotype: The CDR3 carries no conserved terminal phenylalanine or tryptophan, so it likely arises from a read error. The genes are TRBV6-2 or TRBV6-3 and TRBJ2-1, with TRBD2 matching over 9 bases. Germline V lookup: CDR1 MNHEY, CDR2 SVGEGT. The ends lost 6 bases at V and 3 bases at J; junction bases unmatched: 6. The CDR3 length is 15 residues. Here the CDR3 DNA reads TGTGCCAGCAGGCTGACTAGCGGAAGCTACAATGAGCAGTTCTAC. Translation gives CASRLTSGSYNEQFY.